The 20 T cell receptor beta chains presented below share a single source sample, sequenced in a study of T cells in Graves' hyperthyroidism and ophthalmopathy. Amplification targeted TCR beta CDR3 regions from RNA transcripts. During a first-round RT-PCR of the TCR CDR3, the HTBI primer set was used. One entry per CDR3 protein results from TCRdb running MiXCR on the multiplex PCR reads. Of roughly 700,000 distinct CDR3 sequences listed, roughly a sixth are singletons. The sample was blood. The source of these receptors is a man aged 45 to 65 with Graves' hyperthyroidism.

The CDR3 reads CASSAGLTGGQETQYF. In nucleotides, the CDR3 is TGTGCCAGCAGTGCCGGACTGACAGGGGGCCAAGAGACCCAGTACTTC. This chain connects TRBV2 to TRBJ2-5; 9 nucleotides agree with TRBD1. V gave up 4 bases and J gave up 1 base; unmatched junction bases: 7. The CDR3 totals 16 residues. Looked up from germline, CDR1 is SNHLY and CDR2 is FYNNEI.

The chain links TRBV29-1 to TRBJ1-4; no clear D. Germline V gene data show CDR1 as SQVTM and CDR2 as ANQGSEA. There are 13 residues in the CDR3. V was cut by 7 bases and J by 6 bases, with 15 bases left in between. The CDR3 sequence is CSATIGPYEKLFF. In nucleotides, the CDR3 is TGCAGCGCAACTATCGGGCCGTATGAAAAACTGTTTTTT. The variable domain in full, completed from reference TRBV29-1 and TRBJ1-4, reads SAVISQKPSRDICQRGTSLTIQCQVDSQVTMMFWYRQQPGQSLTLIATANQGSEATYESGFVIDKFPISRPNLTFSTLTVSNMSPEDSSIYLCSATIGPYEKLFFGSGTQLSVL.

This clonotype was recorded many times. The genes are TRBV7-2 and TRBJ1-1; D remains unclear. The CDR3 runs 14 residues. Germline V gene lookup returns CDR1 SGHTA and CDR2 FQGNSA. V was cut by 1 base and J by 1 base, with 7 bases left in between. The CDR3 nucleotides read TGTGCCAGCAGCTTAGAAGTAGGGAACACTGAAGCTTTCTTT. It translates to CASSLEVGNTEAFF.

This chain links TRBV28 with TRBJ2-1, with D possibly TRBD2 on 5 matching bases. Between the trimmed V and J ends, which lost 3 bases and 8 bases, there was a span of 17 bases. The CDR3 has 15 amino acids. Germline V lookup: CDR1 MDHEN, CDR2 SYDVKM. The CDR3 DNA sequence: TGTGCCAGCAGTTTTGAAGGCCCACACGGGGATGAGCAGTTCTTC. Its translation is CASSFEGPHGDEQFF.

This clonotype was picked up many times. The chain employs TRBV5-8 and TRBJ2-7; D is undetermined. V lost 2 bases to trimming and J lost 2 bases, with 11 bases between them. The germline CDR1 and CDR2 sequences are SGHTS and YDEGEE. The CDR3 runs to 14 residues. CDR3 in DNA: TGTGCCAGCAGCTTCGGCTCCAGGCCCTACGAGCAGTACTTC. Its translation is CASSFGSRPYEQYF.

This clonotype has ten or more counts. The chain links TRBV2 to TRBJ2-3; a weak D match, TRBD2 (5 bases). V was cut by 6 bases and J by 1 base, with 14 bases left in between. This CDR3 contains 15 residues. CDR1 and CDR2 (germline): SNHLY, FYNNEI. The CDR3: CASSPGIGGTDTQYF. DNA for the CDR3: TGTGCCAGCAGCCCTGGAATCGGGGGCACAGATACGCAGTATTTT.

This clonotype showed up many times. The chain couples TRBV27 to TRBJ1-5; D is unclear. This CDR3 has 13 amino acids. Trimming removed 0 bases from V and 7 bases from J, with 7 bases in between. Germline lookup yields CDR1 MNHEY and CDR2 SMNVEV (reference sequence). The CDR3 coding sequence is TGTGCCAGCAGTTTATCGCGGAGGCAGCCCCAGCATTTT. Its protein product is CASSLSRRQPQHF.

This clonotype was counted between two and nine times. The chain links TRBV5-1 to TRBJ1-1, with D unresolved. The CDR3 is 13 amino acids. Germline CDR1 and CDR2: SGHRS and YFSETQ. The germline V and J ends were trimmed by 1 base and 7 bases, with 11 bases remaining between them. CDR3 protein: CASSLREDSEAFF. CDR3 DNA: TGCGCCAGCAGCTTGCGGGAGGATAGTGAAGCTTTCTTT.

The chain has TRBV3-1 and TRBJ1-6; tentatively, D is TRBD1 (5 bases). Trimming stripped 1 base from V and 6 bases from J, with 7 bases between. Germline CDR1 reads LGHDT; CDR2 reads YNNKEL (reference sequence). The CDR3 runs to 14 residues. The CDR3 region has the DNA TGTGCCAGCAGCCAAGGGACAACTAATTCACCCCTCCACTTT. Protein product: CASSQGTTNSPLHF.

This clonotype was detected many times. CDR3 nucleotides: TGTGCCAGCAGAGGGACTTCCCGCCGGGGGCTGTTTTTT. As protein: CASRGTSRRGLFF. V usage is TRBV6-2 or TRBV6-3 and J usage is TRBJ2-2; TRBD2 might be the D (6 bases). This CDR3 has 13 amino acids. Germline loops: CDR1 MNHEY, CDR2 SVGEGT. Trimming left V 6 bases short and J 13 bases short, with 18 bases between.

The chain uses TRBV5-5 and TRBJ1-4; 10 positions match TRBD1. This CDR3 region has 17 residues. V lost 4 bases to trimming and J lost 2 bases; unmatched junction nucleotides: 8. In germline, CDR1 is SGHKS, CDR2 YYEKEE (reference sequence). The CDR3 here is CASSLGQGILTNEKLFF. In DNA, the CDR3 is TGTGCCAGCAGCCTGGGACAGGGGATCCTCACTAATGAAAAACTGTTTTTT.

This clonotype was found a few times. This chain uses TRBV6-2 or TRBV6-3 with TRBJ2-7; 9 positions agree with TRBD1. V shed 2 bases, J shed 3 bases, and the junction held 8 bases outside the gene matches. The length of the CDR3 is 16 residues. Looked up from germline, CDR1 is MNHEY and CDR2 is SVGEGT. The CDR3 is CASSYGGGTGLYEQYF. For the CDR3, the DNA is TGTGCCAGCAGTTACGGAGGGGGGACAGGGCTCTACGAGCAGTACTTC.

The CDR3 DNA reads as TGCGCCAGCAGCCAAGTCCGGGCCTCCTACAATGAGCAGTTCTTC. Amino acid sequence: CASSQVRASYNEQFF. The chain combines TRBV4-3 with TRBJ2-1, with no clear D. Germline assignment: CDR1 LGHNA and CDR2 YSLEER. V lost 1 base and J 0 bases, leaving 7 bases between the germline ends. CDR3 size: 15 residues.

As regards this clonotype: This CDR3 fails to terminate in the conserved phenylalanine or tryptophan, so it likely reflects a read error. V usage is TRBV19 and J usage is TRBJ2-7, with 7 positions matching TRBD1. The CDR3 runs to 14 residues. Germline-derived CDR1 and CDR2 are LNHDA and SQIVND (reference sequence). Trimming removed 7 bases from V and 4 bases from J; junction bases left unmatched: 10. CDR3 bases: TGTGCCAGTAATCCCACAGGGGCCAATTACGAGCAGTACCTC. It encodes CASNPTGANYEQYL.

The CDR3 DNA follows: TGTGCCAGCAGCGTAGCCCCACTTGAGACGGGAGGGGGGAATGAGCAGTTCTTC. Protein product: CASSVAPLETGGGNEQFF. The rearrangement joins TRBV9 to TRBJ2-1; 8 bases match TRBD2. The V gene's germline CDR1 is SGDLS and CDR2 YYNGEE. This CDR3 has 18 amino acids. V gave up 0 bases and J gave up 7 bases; unmatched junction bases: 15.

The J gene is TRBJ2-1, the V gene TRBV30; no clear D. CDR1 GTSNPN and CDR2 SVGIG come from the germline V gene (reference sequence). The CDR3 is 12 amino acids. The V end lost 6 bases, the J end lost 5 bases, and 11 bases lay between the germline ends. CDR3 nucleotide sequence: TGTGCCTGTGCCTGGACGCACAATGAGCAGTTCTTC. This sequence encodes CACAWTHNEQFF.

Only a few counts were recorded for this clonotype. The rearrangement joins TRBV14 to TRBJ2-3; D is undetermined. The germline gives CDR1 SGHDN, CDR2 FVKESK. V shed 1 base and J shed 7 bases, with 12 bases lying between them. The CDR3 covers 14 residues. Here the CDR3 DNA reads TGTGCCAGCAGCCAAGTCCTCTCAACGAATACGCAGTATTTT. Translated, it gives CASSQVLSTNTQYF.

The chain carries TRBV19 and TRBJ2-5; 10 nucleotides agree with TRBD2. V lost 3 bases and J lost 5; bases outside the gene matches: 9. From germline, CDR1 is LNHDA and CDR2 SQIVND (reference sequence). CDR3 length: 16 residues. The CDR3, as DNA: TGTGCCAGTAGTATCCTGCCTAGCGGGAGTGGCGAGACCCAGTACTTC. Translating it yields CASSILPSGSGETQYF. The whole variable domain, remainder taken from reference TRBV19 and TRBJ2-5, is DGGITQSPKYLFRKEGQNVTLSCEQNLNHDAMYWYRQDPGQGLRLIYYSQIVNDFQKGDIAEGYSVSREKKESFPLTVTSAQKNPTAFYLCASSILPSGSGETQYFGPGTRLLVL.

This clonotype has at least ten counts. This chain uses TRBV27 with TRBJ1-5, with 9 bases that match TRBD1. V lost 4 bases to trimming and J lost 6 bases; unmatched junction nucleotides: 4. The CDR3 length is 14 residues. Germline loops: CDR1 MNHEY, CDR2 SMNVEV (reference sequence). In DNA form, the CDR3 reads TGTGCCAGCAGTTCCCGACAGGGGGGTCAGCCCCAGCATTTT. Its protein product is CASSSRQGGQPQHF.

In this sample, this clonotype turned up a few times. The junction departs from the called germline gene at one end, perhaps through a read error. The rearrangement joins TRBV28 to TRBJ2-1; weak D call: TRBD2 (6 bases). Germline V CDR1 and CDR2: MDHEN, SYDVKM. This CDR3 spans 16 amino acids. Here the CDR3 reads CASTLRVAEAYNEQFF. CDR3 bases: TGTGCCAGCACTTTAAGGGTAGCGGAGGCCTACAATGAGCAGTTCTTC.